This entry lists 23 T cell receptor beta chains sequenced from one sample in a study of blood T cells in healthy people across ages. A sample-barcoded 5' primer and a J-beta primer mix were used in a second PCR of roughly 7 to 11 cycles. TCRdb used MiXCR to reprocess the 5' RACE reads, holding one entry per CDR3 protein. Of 750,000 to 1,000,000 distinct CDR3 sequences listed, under 35% are singletons. These data were also reused for a study on T cells of mothers and their children.

The sample comprised blood. The receptors here all came from a woman aged 35 to 49 in good health.

At least ten counts were recorded for this clonotype. The V gene is TRBV6-4, the J gene TRBJ1-1; tentatively, D is TRBD1 (6 bases). The V and J ends lost 4 bases and 0 bases respectively, with 12 bases between them. The CDR3 is 15 amino acids. The germline CDR1 and CDR2 sequences are MRHNA and SNTAGT. The CDR3 loop is CASSAQGGMNTEAFF. The CDR3 DNA sequence: TGTGCCAGCAGTGCACAGGGAGGCATGAACACTGAAGCTTTCTTT.

This clonotype has a count of ten or more. The chain has TRBV20-1 and TRBJ2-7; D not resolved. CDR3 length: 13 amino acids. Germline loops: CDR1 DFQATT, CDR2 SNEGSKA (reference sequence). The ends were cut back, 1 base at V and 2 bases at J, with 9 bases in the middle. CDR3 in amino acids: CSARVPPTYEQYF. The CDR3 DNA sequence: TGCAGTGCTAGAGTCCCCCCAACCTACGAGCAGTACTTC.

Worth noting for this clonotype: A much bigger clone sits one base away, suggesting this may be a read error. The V call is TRBV6-5, the J call TRBJ1-1; the match to TRBD1 covers 7 bases. This CDR3 is 15 amino acids long. Germline CDR1 MNHEY, CDR2 SVGAGI. The CDR3 loop reads CAGSPGTVKNTEAFF. In DNA form, the CDR3 reads TGTGCCGGCAGTCCCGGGACAGTTAAGAACACTGAAGCTTTCTTT.

A few counts support this clonotype. V usage is TRBV7-2 and J usage is TRBJ1-5; D gene uncertain. Germline CDR1 SGHTA, CDR2 FQGNSA. V lost 5 bases, J lost 9 bases, and 11 bases lay in between. There are 12 residues in the CDR3. In nucleotides, the CDR3 is TGTGCCAGCAGCGCACCGACTGGGCCCCAGCATTTT. Its translation: CASSAPTGPQHF.

As to this clonotype: Compared with germline, one end of the junction differs, possibly owing to a read error. The chain uses TRBV27 and TRBJ1-1, with D hard to call. The CDR3 sequence is 14 residues long. CDR1 MNHEY and CDR2 SMNVEV come from the germline V gene (reference sequence). The CDR3 DNA reads as TGTGCCAGCGGTTTAGGACTGACGAACACTGAAGCTTTCTTT. Translation gives CASGLGLTNTEAFF.

The CDR3 bases are TGCAGTGCTAGAAGGTTGGGGGGCACCGGGGAGCTGTTTTTT. Translated, it gives CSARRLGGTGELFF. The chain recombines TRBV20-1 with TRBJ2-2; a possible D gene is TRBD2 (6 bases). This CDR3 is 14 amino acids long. Trimming removed 2 bases at V and 4 bases at J, with 11 bases between. CDR1 and CDR2 (germline): DFQATT, SNEGSKA (reference sequence).

This clonotype has just a few counts. The rearrangement links TRBV6-5 to TRBJ2-3; 7 bases fit TRBD1. J was trimmed by 0 bases and V by 4 bases; bases with no gene match: 13. The CDR3 is 18 residues long. CDR1 and CDR2 from the germline V gene are MNHEY and SVGAGI. CDR3 sequence reads: CASSSHGRTGASTDTQYF. The CDR3 nucleotides read TGTGCCAGCAGTTCCCACGGTCGAACAGGGGCAAGCACAGATACGCAGTATTTT.

At least ten counts were recorded for this clonotype. The rearrangement joins TRBV3-1 to TRBJ2-7, with TRBD1 identical over 10 bases. The germline CDR1 and CDR2 sequences are LGHDT and YNNKEL (reference sequence). V dropped 4 bases and J dropped 4; count of bases not matched to a gene: 4. The CDR3 runs 14 residues. CDR3 in amino acids: CASSRQGAGYEQYF. CDR3 bases: TGTGCCAGCAGCCGACAGGGGGCTGGGTACGAGCAGTACTTC.

This clonotype appeared a few times. This chain joins TRBV30 and TRBJ2-7, with 10 bases identical to TRBD1. This CDR3 has 14 residues. CDR1 and CDR2 from the germline V gene are GTSNPN and SVGIG (reference sequence). V gave up 0 bases and J gave up 2 bases; unmatched junction bases: 1. CDR3 coding DNA: TGTGCCTGGAGTGTGGGACAGGGGCCCTACGAGCAGTACTTC. Protein sequence: CAWSVGQGPYEQYF.

The CDR3 reads CASSPPGTGVTGELFF. For the CDR3, the DNA is TGTGCCAGCAGCCCACCCGGGACAGGGGTCACCGGGGAGCTGTTTTTT. The chain carries TRBV7-8 and TRBJ2-2; 10 bases fit TRBD1. The CDR3 totals 16 residues. Germline CDR1 reads SGHVS; CDR2 reads FQNEAQ. V was pared by 5 bases and J by 4 bases, with 7 bases of the junction left unmatched.

V and J are TRBV5-1 and TRBJ2-7, with D tentatively TRBD1 (5 bases). Germline assignment: CDR1 SGHRS and CDR2 YFSETQ. With 0 bases removed from V and 5 bases from J, the gap between germline ends came to 12 bases. The CDR3 length is 14 residues. CDR3 protein: CASSLEGAGHEQYF. The DNA of the CDR3 is TGCGCCAGCAGCTTGGAAGGGGCAGGGCACGAGCAGTACTTC.

This clonotype was found many times. V and J are TRBV11-1 and TRBJ2-4, with 7 bases lining up with TRBD2. The CDR3 consists of 16 residues. Germline loops: CDR1 SGHAT, CDR2 FQDESV (reference sequence). V shed 3 bases and J 0 bases; nucleotides not matched to a gene: 5. The CDR3 bases are TGTGCCAGCAGCTTGGGGACTAATCTAGCCAAAAACATTCAGTACTTC. It encodes CASSLGTNLAKNIQYF.

Ten or more counts support this clonotype. The chain employs TRBV7-9 and TRBJ1-2; a weak D match, TRBD1 (6 bases). Trimming removed 6 bases from V and 6 bases from J, with 20 bases in between. Germline CDR1 SEHNR, CDR2 FQNEAQ (reference sequence). The CDR3 length is 15 residues. The CDR3 sequence: CASSPQGLGGHGYTF. As DNA, the CDR3 is TGTGCCAGCAGTCCCCAGGGCCTTGGGGGCCATGGCTACACCTTC.

The rearrangement uses TRBV7-2 and TRBJ1-6; 10 bases line up with TRBD1. The J segment lost 9 bases and the V segment lost 6 bases, leaving 8 bases of the junction unmatched. Per germline, CDR1 SGHTA and CDR2 FQGNSA. CDR3 size: 15 residues. CDR3 region: CASSPTGGIGSPLHF. CDR3 coding DNA: TGTGCCAGCAGTCCGACAGGGGGCATAGGTTCACCCCTCCACTTT. Full variable domain (rest looked up from reference TRBV7-2 and TRBJ1-6): GAGVSQSPSNKVTEKGKDVELRCDPISGHTALYWYRQSLGQGLEFLIYFQGNSAPDKSGLPSDRFSAERTGGSVSTLTIQRTQQEDSAVYLCASSPTGGIGSPLHFGNGTRLTVT.

As concerns this clonotype: An end of the junction does not agree with germline; a read error may underlie this. J is TRBJ1-2 and V is TRBV7-2; tentatively, D is TRBD1 (6 bases). CDR1 is SGHTA, CDR2 FQGNSA, per germline. This CDR3 contains 13 residues. CDR3 in DNA: TGTGCCGGCAGGCCGGCGGGGGCCCATGGCTACACCTTC. This encodes CAGRPAGAHGYTF.

The V and J genes are TRBV7-2 and TRBJ2-7; D is unresolved. The J call may be incorrect, as the DNA end agrees better with TRBJ2-5. The CDR3 contains 13 residues. Germline V gene sequence: CDR1 SGHTA, CDR2 FQGNSA. The CDR3 coding sequence is TGTGCCAGCAGCGGGCAGGTTGGCGGGACCCAGTACTTC. Protein product: CASSGQVGGTQYF.

CDR3 region: CASSFLSWDRDLSGNTIYF. The CDR3 region has the DNA TGTGCCAGCAGTTTTCTGTCTTGGGACAGGGATCTCTCTGGAAACACCATATATTTT. V gene TRBV28 combines with J gene TRBJ1-3; TRBD1 matches at 9 bases. Trimming at V came to 3 bases and at J to 0 bases, leaving 12 bases not matched to a gene. The CDR3 spans 19 residues. Germline CDR1 MDHEN, CDR2 SYDVKM.

This clonotype was observed a single time. The chain uses TRBV20-1 and TRBJ2-3; D may match TRBD1 or TRBD2 (5 bases each). The CDR3 contains 15 residues. Trimming cost V 3 bases and J 3 bases, with 16 bases left between them. Per the germline V gene, CDR1 is DFQATT and CDR2 is SNEGSKA (reference sequence). In DNA form, the CDR3 reads TGCAGTGCTAGGCCGGTGGACGGGGCTACAGATACGCAGTATTTT. As protein: CSARPVDGATDTQYF.

This clonotype occurred many times. The chain carries TRBV7-2 and TRBJ1-6, with D unclear. Germline V CDR1 and CDR2: SGHTA, FQGNSA. Trimming cost V 7 bases and J 10 bases, with 14 bases left between them. The CDR3 is made up of 13 amino acids. The CDR3, as DNA: TGTGCCAGCACTGGGGTGACCAGATCACCCCTCCACTTT. Translation: CASTGVTRSPLHF.

The genes are TRBV5-5 and TRBJ1-1; D gene unclear. The CDR3 runs to 14 residues. Germline V gives CDR1 SGHKS, CDR2 YYEKEE (reference sequence). The V and J ends lost 3 bases and 1 base respectively, with 10 bases between them. DNA of the CDR3: TGTGCCAGCAGCTCTAACAGAGGGAACACTGAAGCTTTCTTT. Translation gives CASSSNRGNTEAFF.

This clonotype was found a few times. For the CDR3, the DNA is TGCGCCAGCAGCCAAGGGTTGCGGACCCCCTACGAGCAGTACTTC. Residues: CASSQGLRTPYEQYF. This chain uses TRBV4-1 with TRBJ2-7; no clear D. Germline lookup yields CDR1 MGHRA and CDR2 YSYEKL. CDR3 length: 15 amino acids. Trimming took 1 base from V and 2 from J, leaving 12 bases between them.

The chain uses TRBV29-1 and TRBJ1-1; D gene unclear. Trimming shortened V by 1 base and J by 1 base, and 7 bases separated the two germline ends. Germline CDR1 is SQVTM and CDR2 is ANQGSEA. The CDR3 is 13 residues long. The DNA for the CDR3 is TGCAGCGTTGAAGGGCGGCAGAACACTGAAGCTTTCTTT. This gives the protein CSVEGRQNTEAFF.

The rearrangement joins TRBV20-1 to TRBJ2-3; 12 bases are shared with TRBD2. From germline, CDR1 is DFQATT and CDR2 SNEGSKA (reference sequence). The V segment lost 5 bases and the J segment 6 bases; nucleotides outside the gene matches: 6. The CDR3 length is 14 residues. The CDR3 DNA follows: TGCAGTGCTGCGACTAGCGGGGGAGGTGATACGCAGTATTTT. Residues: CSAATSGGGDTQYF.